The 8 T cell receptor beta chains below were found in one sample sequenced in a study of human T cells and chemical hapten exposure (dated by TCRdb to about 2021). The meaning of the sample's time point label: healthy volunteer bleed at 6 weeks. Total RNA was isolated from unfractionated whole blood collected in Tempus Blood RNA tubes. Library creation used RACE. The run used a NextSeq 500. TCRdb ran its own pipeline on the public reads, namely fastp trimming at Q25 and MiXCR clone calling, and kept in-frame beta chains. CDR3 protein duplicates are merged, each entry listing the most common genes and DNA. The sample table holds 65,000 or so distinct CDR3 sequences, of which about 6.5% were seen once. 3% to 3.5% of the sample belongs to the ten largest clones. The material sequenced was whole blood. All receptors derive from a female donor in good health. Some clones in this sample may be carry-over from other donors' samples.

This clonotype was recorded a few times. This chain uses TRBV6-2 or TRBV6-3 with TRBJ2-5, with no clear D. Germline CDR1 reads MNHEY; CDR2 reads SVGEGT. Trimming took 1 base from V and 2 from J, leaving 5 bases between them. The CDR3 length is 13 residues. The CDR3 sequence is CASSYYGQETQYF. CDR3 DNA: TGTGCCAGCAGTTACTATGGGCAAGAGACCCAGTACTTC.

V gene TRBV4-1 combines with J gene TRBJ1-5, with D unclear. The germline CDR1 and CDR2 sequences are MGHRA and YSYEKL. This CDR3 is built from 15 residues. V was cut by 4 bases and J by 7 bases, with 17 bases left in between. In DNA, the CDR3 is TGCGCCAGCAGCCCCACCTTGACGTCTAGGCAGCCCCAGCATTTT. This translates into CASSPTLTSRQPQHF.

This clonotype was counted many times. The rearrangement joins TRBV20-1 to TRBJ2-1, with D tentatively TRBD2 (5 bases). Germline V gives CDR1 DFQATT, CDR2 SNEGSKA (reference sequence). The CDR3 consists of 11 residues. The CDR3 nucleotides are TGCAGCCAACTGGGAGACAATGAGCAGTTCTTC. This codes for CSQLGDNEQFF.

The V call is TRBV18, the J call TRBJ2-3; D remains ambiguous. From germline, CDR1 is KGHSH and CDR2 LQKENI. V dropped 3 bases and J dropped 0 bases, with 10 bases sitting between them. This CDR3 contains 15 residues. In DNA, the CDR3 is TGTGCCAGCTCACCCAGCTCAACTAGCACAGATACGCAGTATTTT. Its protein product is CASSPSSTSTDTQYF.

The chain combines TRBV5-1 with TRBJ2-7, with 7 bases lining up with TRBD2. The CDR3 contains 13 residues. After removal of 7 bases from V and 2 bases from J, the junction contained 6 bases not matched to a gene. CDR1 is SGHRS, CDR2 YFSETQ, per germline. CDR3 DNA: TGCGCCAGCCGGTTGGGGACTACCTACGAGCAGTACTTC. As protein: CASRLGTTYEQYF.

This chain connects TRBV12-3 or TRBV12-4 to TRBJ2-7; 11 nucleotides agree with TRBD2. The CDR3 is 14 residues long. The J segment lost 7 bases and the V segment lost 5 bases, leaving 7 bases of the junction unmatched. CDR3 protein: CASSSSGRAEEQYF. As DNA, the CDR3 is TGTGCCAGCAGTAGTAGCGGGAGGGCCGAAGAGCAGTACTTC.

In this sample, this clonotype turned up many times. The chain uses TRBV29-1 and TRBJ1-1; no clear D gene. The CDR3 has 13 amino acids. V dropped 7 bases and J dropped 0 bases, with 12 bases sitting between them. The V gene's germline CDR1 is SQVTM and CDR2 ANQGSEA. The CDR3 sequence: CSAEGYLNTEAFF. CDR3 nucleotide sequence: TGCAGCGCTGAGGGCTATCTGAACACTGAAGCTTTCTTT.

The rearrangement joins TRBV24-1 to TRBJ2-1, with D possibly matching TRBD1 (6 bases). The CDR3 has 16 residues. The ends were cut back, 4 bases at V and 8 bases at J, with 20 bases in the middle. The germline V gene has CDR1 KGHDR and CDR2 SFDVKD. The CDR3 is CATSEPTGHGRDEQFF. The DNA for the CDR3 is TGTGCCACCAGTGAACCGACGGGACACGGTCGCGATGAGCAGTTCTTC.